The rows below give T cell receptor beta chains drawn from one sample of a study of blood T cells in healthy people across ages. MiXCR, run by TCRdb on the 5' RACE reads, gives a single entry per CDR3 protein. The profile shows approximately 820,000 distinct CDR3 sequences, around two fifths of them singletons. Sequencing input: blood. The receptors here all came from a man between 60 and 75 years old in good health. The CDR3 runs from the conserved cysteine through the conserved F or W. Each record gives: D gene, J gene, V gene, clone size, CDR3 protein, CDR3 DNA. A D gene is named only where the DNA matches it firmly. A row's size may be missing; if present it is once, few, many or a size class.

D gene: NA; J gene: TRBJ1-1; V gene: TRBV28; clone size: NA; CDR3 protein: CASSLVAPNTEAFF; CDR3 DNA: TGTGCCAGCAGTTTAGTGGCCCCGAACACTGAAGCTTTCTTT
D gene: NA; J gene: TRBJ2-3; V gene: TRBV5-1; clone size: NA; CDR3 protein: CASSPGPPTDTQYF; CDR3 DNA: TGCGCCAGCAGCCCGGGCCCCCCCACAGATACGCAGTATTTT
D gene: TRBD1; J gene: TRBJ1-5; V gene: TRBV3-1; clone size: few; CDR3 protein: CASSRSTGGRNQPQHF; CDR3 DNA: TGTGCCAGCAGCCGTTCGACAGGGGGTCGGAATCAGCCCCAGCATTTT
D gene: TRBD2; J gene: TRBJ2-1; V gene: TRBV12-3/TRBV12-4; clone size: NA; CDR3 protein: CASRRAGELYEQFF; CDR3 DNA: TGTGCCAGCAGGCGGGCGGGGGAGCTTTATGAGCAGTTCTTC
D gene: NA; J gene: TRBJ2-7; V gene: TRBV14; clone size: few; CDR3 protein: CASSQDEGFDEQYF; CDR3 DNA: TGTGCCAGCAGCCAAGATGAGGGTTTTGACGAGCAGTACTTC
D gene: NA; J gene: TRBJ1-1; V gene: TRBV4-3; clone size: few; CDR3 protein: CASSQDGGAWGTEAFF; CDR3 DNA: TGCGCCAGCAGCCAAGATGGTGGGGCCTGGGGGACTGAAGCTTTCTTT
D gene: NA; J gene: TRBJ2-7; V gene: TRBV7-9; clone size: NA; CDR3 protein: CASSLSDRHTYEQYF; CDR3 DNA: TGTGCCAGCAGCTTAAGCGACAGACATACCTACGAGCAGTACTTC
D gene: TRBD2; J gene: TRBJ2-7; V gene: TRBV7-9; clone size: NA; CDR3 protein: CASRASSGGTYEQYF; CDR3 DNA: TGTGCCAGCAGGGCGTCTAGCGGGGGTACCTACGAGCAGTACTTC
D gene: NA; J gene: TRBJ2-3; V gene: TRBV27; clone size: few; CDR3 protein: CASSLLGSTDTQYF; CDR3 DNA: TGTGCCAGCAGTTTACTCGGGAGCACAGATACGCAGTATTTT
D gene: NA; J gene: TRBJ2-5; V gene: TRBV20-1; clone size: few; CDR3 protein: CSARDTGHQETQYF; CDR3 DNA: TGCAGTGCTAGAGATACGGGACACCAAGAGACCCAGTACTTC
D gene: NA; J gene: TRBJ1-1; V gene: TRBV28; clone size: NA; CDR3 protein: CASSFHVAGPEAFF; CDR3 DNA: TGTGCCAGCAGTTTCCACGTAGCGGGGCCTGAAGCTTTCTTT
D gene: NA; J gene: TRBJ2-7; V gene: TRBV4-3; clone size: NA; CDR3 protein: CASSQEGSGGYEQYF; CDR3 DNA: TGCGCCAGCAGCCAAGAGGGCAGTGGGGGGTACGAGCAGTACTTC
D gene: NA; J gene: TRBJ2-5; V gene: TRBV7-9; clone size: few; CDR3 protein: CASSLRTAIETQYF; CDR3 DNA: TGTGCCAGCAGCTTGAGGACAGCAATAGAGACCCAGTACTTC
D gene: NA; J gene: TRBJ2-7; V gene: TRBV7-6; clone size: few; CDR3 protein: CASSLGQLTYEQYF; CDR3 DNA: TGTGCCAGCAGCTTAGGACAGTTGACCTACGAGCAGTACTTC
D gene: NA; J gene: TRBJ2-7; V gene: TRBV4-1; clone size: few; CDR3 protein: CASSRGPTEDYEQYF; CDR3 DNA: TGCGCCAGCAGCCGGGGACCCACCGAGGACTACGAGCAGTACTTC
D gene: NA; J gene: TRBJ2-2; V gene: TRBV6-2/TRBV6-3; clone size: NA; CDR3 protein: CASRSFPGTPTELFF; CDR3 DNA: TGTGCCAGCAGAAGTTTCCCGGGAACCCCGACGGAGCTGTTTTTT
D gene: TRBD1; J gene: TRBJ1-4; V gene: TRBV15; clone size: NA; CDR3 protein: CATSRPQGAISEKLFF; CDR3 DNA: TGTGCCACCAGCAGACCACAGGGGGCGATAAGTGAAAAACTGTTTTTT
D gene: NA; J gene: TRBJ1-1; V gene: TRBV7-2; clone size: once; CDR3 protein: CASSREIGDGAFF; CDR3 DNA: TGTGCCAGCAGCCGAGAGATCGGGGACGGAGCTTTCTTT
D gene: NA; J gene: TRBJ1-2; V gene: TRBV6-5; clone size: NA; CDR3 protein: CASRQSSYGYTF; CDR3 DNA: TGTGCCAGCCGTCAATCAAGCTATGGCTACACCTTC
D gene: NA; J gene: TRBJ2-3; V gene: TRBV7-8; clone size: many; CDR3 protein: CASSPPRQGADTQYF; CDR3 DNA: TGTGCCAGCAGCCCCCCCCGGCAGGGCGCAGATACGCAGTATTTT
D gene: NA; J gene: TRBJ1-6; V gene: TRBV7-9; clone size: few; CDR3 protein: CASSEPRGLGNSPLHF; CDR3 DNA: TGTGCCAGCAGCGAACCTCGAGGTTTGGGTAATTCACCCCTCCACTTT
D gene: TRBD1; J gene: TRBJ2-7; V gene: TRBV7-2; clone size: few; CDR3 protein: CASSMGQNTYEQYF; CDR3 DNA: TGTGCCAGCAGCATGGGACAGAATACCTACGAGCAGTACTTC
D gene: NA; J gene: TRBJ2-3; V gene: TRBV6-1; clone size: NA; CDR3 protein: CATTRDPGTDTQYF; CDR3 DNA: TGTGCCACCACCCGGGACCCGGGAACAGATACGCAGTATTTT